This T cell receptor (beta chain) appears in the sequencing data of a study of identical twins. Findings and caveats of the study: Beta out-of-frame twin sharing showed a weaker excess. The abundant beta clonotypes from cord blood had fewer insertions, and memory repertoires had none of this. Cross-sectional statistics, not tracking of the same donors, supported the conclusions.

Via MiXCR, TCRdb re-called the 5' RACE reads, giving one row per CDR3 protein. This table has some 500,000 distinct CDR3 sequences, more than 13% appearing once. Germline-derived CDR1 and CDR2 are SGHDN and FVKESK. This CDR3 spans 14 amino acids. V was shortened by 0 bases and J by 6 bases, with 8 bases between the two germline ends. This clonotype was observed a handful of times. Its specificity is not known. This sample also appeared in a second study, on yellow fever vaccine responses in identical twins.

The sequenced sample was CD4+ T cells sorted from blood. The V call is TRBV14, the J call TRBJ2-2; D gene unclear. The origin of this receptor is a woman aged 18 to 35 in good health. CDR3 sequence reads: CASSQEILAGELFF. In nucleotides, the CDR3 is TGTGCCAGCAGCCAAGAGATTTTGGCCGGGGAGCTGTTTTTT. The full variable domain, completed using reference TRBV14 and TRBJ2-2, is EAGVTQFPSHSVIEKGQTVTLRCDPISGHDNLYWYRRVMGKEIKFLLHFVKESKQDESGMPNNRFLAERTGGTYSTLKVQPAELEDSGVYFCASSQEILAGELFFGEGSRLTVL.